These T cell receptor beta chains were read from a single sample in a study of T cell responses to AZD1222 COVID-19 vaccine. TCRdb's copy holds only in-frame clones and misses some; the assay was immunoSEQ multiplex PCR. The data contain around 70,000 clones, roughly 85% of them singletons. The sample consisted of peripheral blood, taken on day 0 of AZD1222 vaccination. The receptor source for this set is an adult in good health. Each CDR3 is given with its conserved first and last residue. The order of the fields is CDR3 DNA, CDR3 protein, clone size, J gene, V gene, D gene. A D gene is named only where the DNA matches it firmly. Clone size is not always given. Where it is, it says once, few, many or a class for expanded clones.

TGTGCCAGCAGCGGCGGGCAGGGGGCGGGCTATGGCTACACCTTC CASSGGQGAGYGYTF . TRBJ1-2 TRBV5-4 TRBD1
TGTGCCAGCAGTCCTATCCGGCCCCTTAGCAATCAGCCCCAGCATTTT CASSPIRPLSNQPQHF . TRBJ1-5 TRBV28 .
TGTGCCAGCAGCCAAGATTTGTGGAGGGTTGGCTACACCTTC CASSQDLWRVGYTF . TRBJ1-2 TRBV3-1/TRBV3-2 .
TGTGCCAGCAGCCAAGTAGGGGGAGGGCCCTACGAGCAGTACTTC CASSQVGGGPYEQYF . TRBJ2-7 TRBV14 .
TGTGCCAGCAGCCTAGCGGGAGCTTCCTACAATGAGCAGTTCTTC CASSLAGASYNEQFF . TRBJ2-1 TRBV7-6 TRBD2
TGTGCCAGCAGTTACTCGCACAGGGGGCACACTGAAGCTTTCTTT CASSYSHRGHTEAFF . TRBJ1-1 TRBV6-2/TRBV6-3 TRBD1
TGTGCCACCAGTGTCGTGGGGCCCTACAATGAGCAGTTCTTC CATSVVGPYNEQFF . TRBJ2-1 TRBV24-1 .
TGTGCCAGCAGCTCGGACCGGGACAGGGTAGAAGCTTTCTTT CASSSDRDRVEAFF few TRBJ1-1 TRBV7-9 TRBD1
TGTGCCAGCTCACCAGGCAGGTCTCGTGAAAAACTGTTTTTT CASSPGRSREKLFF . TRBJ1-4 TRBV18 .
TGTGCCAGCAGTGTGCTAGCGGGGGCCGACACCGGGGAGCTGTTTTTT CASSVLAGADTGELFF . TRBJ2-2 TRBV6-1 TRBD2
TGCGCCAGCAGCCAAGGGCTAGGGGCCGAGCAGTACTTC CASSQGLGAEQYF . TRBJ2-7 TRBV4-3 .
TGTGCCAGCAGCGGCTCTAGCGGGAGGACCGGGGAGCTGTTTTTT CASSGSSGRTGELFF . TRBJ2-2 TRBV9 TRBD2
TGTGCCAGCAGGTACTACAGGGCTGATCAGCCCCAGCATTTT CASRYYRADQPQHF . TRBJ1-5 TRBV28 .
TGTGCCAGCAGCAAGGGACAGGGTTTAGGTTTCGATGAGCAGTTCTTC CASSKGQGLGFDEQFF . TRBJ2-1 TRBV5-5 TRBD1
TGTGCCAGCAGCGGAAGGGACAGGGGGTGGGAGCAGTACTTC CASSGRDRGWEQYF few TRBJ2-7 TRBV11-2 TRBD1
TGTGCCAGCAGCTTACGAGTGATCACTGAAGCTTTCTTT CASSLRVITEAFF once TRBJ1-1 TRBV11-1 .
TGTGCCAGCAGCGGTCCTAGCGGGGACCACACCGGGGAGCTGTTTTTT CASSGPSGDHTGELFF . TRBJ2-2 TRBV9 TRBD2
TGTGCCAGTAGTAATAGCGGGGGGGCCCCAGATACGCAGTATTTT CASSNSGGAPDTQYF . TRBJ2-3 TRBV19 TRBD2
TGTGCCAGCAGACAAGGGTCTATTTCTAATTCACCCCTCCACTTT CASRQGSISNSPLHF . TRBJ1-6 TRBV28 .
TGTGCCAGCAGCTCCGGGTTTGGGGATTCACCCCTCCACTTT CASSSGFGDSPLHF . TRBJ1-6 TRBV7-8 .
TGTGCCAGTAGCGCACTCCAGACAGGGATAGATGGCTACACCTTC CASSALQTGIDGYTF . TRBJ1-2 TRBV19 TRBD1
TGTGCCAGCCTTCAACCAGGGTATGTCCACGAGCAGTACTTC CASLQPGYVHEQYF once TRBJ2-7 TRBV28 .
TGTGCCACCAGTCCTGGTTTTTCCCGCACAGATACGCAGTATTTT CATSPGFSRTDTQYF . TRBJ2-3 TRBV24-1 .
TGTGCCAGCAGCTTAGTAATCCCAGGGCCCTTAGGTTACGAGCAGTACTTC CASSLVIPGPLGYEQYF . TRBJ2-7 TRBV7-2 .
TGTGCCACCAGTGATTGGTGCGAGGACCGGTCCTACGAGCAGTACTTC CATSDWCEDRSYEQYF . TRBJ2-7 TRBV24-1 .
TGTGCCACCAGCAGTGGGCCGGGACAAGGCGTGGAGACCCAGTACTTC CATSSGPGQGVETQYF . TRBJ2-5 TRBV15 .
TGTGCCTCTAGTTGGAATGGGATTGGACTCGGCTACACCTTC CASSWNGIGLGYTF . TRBJ1-2 TRBV19 .
TGTGCCAGCAGTGGGGGGACGGGAAATCAGCCCCAGCATTTT CASSGGTGNQPQHF . TRBJ1-5 TRBV25-1 .
TGCGCCAGCAGCGGCTTAGCGCTGGAGACCCAGTACTTC CASSGLALETQYF . TRBJ2-5 TRBV4-1 .
TGTGCCAGCAGTCGTACAGGGGAAGGATGGAATGAGCAGTTCTTC CASSRTGEGWNEQFF few TRBJ2-1 TRBV9 TRBD1
TGTGCCAGCAGTGAAATGGCCAAGGGGGCCCATCAGCCCCAGCATTTT CASSEMAKGAHQPQHF . TRBJ1-5 TRBV6-1 TRBD1